The 30 T cell receptor beta chains given below trace back to one sample, sequenced in a study of T cells in Graves' hyperthyroidism and ophthalmopathy. It was RNA transcripts that yielded the amplified TCR beta CDR3 regions. Carried out on the TCR CDR3, a first-round RT-PCR used the HTBI primer set. TCRdb re-analysed the multiplex PCR reads in MiXCR, keeping a single row per CDR3 protein. In the table there are over 400,000 distinct CDR3 sequences, about 20% of which are singletons. The sequenced sample consisted of blood. The receptors originated from a woman in her 70s with Graves' ophthalmopathy.

A few counts support this clonotype. The rearrangement uses TRBV9 and TRBJ2-1, with 13 nucleotides matching TRBD2. This CDR3 contains 16 residues. J was trimmed by 8 bases and V by 2 bases; bases with no gene match: 7. Germline-derived CDR1 and CDR2 are SGDLS and YYNGEE. CDR3: CASSVTGTSGNDEQFF. The DNA of the CDR3 is TGTGCCAGCAGCGTCACCGGGACTAGCGGGAACGATGAGCAGTTCTTC.

As to this clonotype: With a much larger clone just one base away, this may be a read error. As DNA, the CDR3 is TGTGCCATCGTGACTAGCCCATCCGAGCAGTTCTTC. It encodes CAIVTSPSEQFF. V is TRBV12-3 or TRBV12-4 and J is TRBJ2-1, with 7 bases matching TRBD2. V lost 10 bases, J lost 10 bases, and 10 bases stayed unmatched. The CDR3 consists of 12 residues.

This chain connects TRBV19 to TRBJ1-1; 8 bases match TRBD1. In germline, CDR1 is LNHDA, CDR2 SQIVND (reference sequence). The CDR3 runs 14 residues. Trimming at V came to 7 bases and at J to 7 bases, leaving 11 bases not matched to a gene. CDR3 DNA: TGTGCCAGTACGAAACAGGGGGTTCGAAATGAAGCTTTCTTT. Protein: CASTKQGVRNEAFF.

On this clonotype: A much larger clone differs from this one at a single base, so this may be a read error. CDR3 protein: CASSPVNYNGQFF. The DNA of the CDR3 is TGTGCCAGTAGTCCCGTTAACTACAATGGGCAGTTCTTC. The rearrangement uses TRBV19 and TRBJ2-1; the D is unclear. In germline, CDR1 is LNHDA, CDR2 SQIVND (reference sequence). This CDR3 spans 13 amino acids.

This clonotype was seen repeatedly, ten times or more. The chain couples TRBV11-3 to TRBJ2-7; tentatively, D is TRBD1 (5 bases). The V gene lost 1 base and the J gene lost 4 bases, with 14 bases spanning the gap. In germline, CDR1 is SGHNT, CDR2 YENEEA. The CDR3 is 15 residues long. The CDR3 sequence: CASSLGTPGMYEQYF. DNA for the CDR3: TGTGCCAGCAGCTTAGGGACACCCGGAATGTACGAGCAGTACTTC. Full variable domain (outside the CDR3, taken from reference TRBV11-3 and TRBJ2-7): EAGVVQSPRYKIIEKKQPVAFWCNPISGHNTLYWYLQNLGQGPELLIRYENEEAVDDSQLPKDRFSAERLKGVDSTLKIQPAELGDSAVYLCASSLGTPGMYEQYFGPGTRLTVT.

This clonotype was counted between two and nine times. This chain joins TRBV14 and TRBJ2-7; D might be TRBD1 (6 bases). The V and J ends lost 3 bases and 1 base respectively, with 13 bases between them. This CDR3 has 15 residues. The germline gives CDR1 SGHDN, CDR2 FVKESK. The CDR3 nucleotides read TGTGCCAGCAGCCAGTTAGGAGGACAGTCCTACGAGCAGTACTTC. Translation gives CASSQLGGQSYEQYF.

This clonotype was counted between two and nine times. The gene calls are TRBV29-1 and TRBJ2-6, with 8 bases fitting TRBD1. The CDR3 runs to 13 residues. Germline loops: CDR1 SQVTM, CDR2 ANQGSEA. V trimming: 7 bases; J trimming: 18 bases; junction bases outside the gene matches: 17. The CDR3 loop reads CSAATGVGTLRTF. CDR3 DNA sequence: TGCAGCGCGGCGACAGGGGTTGGTACCCTGCGGACTTTC.

This clonotype was observed a handful of times. The chain links TRBV30 to TRBJ2-2, with 8 bases identical to TRBD1. This CDR3 contains 14 residues. The V gene's germline CDR1 is GTSNPN and CDR2 SVGIG (reference sequence). V lost 4 bases to trimming and J lost 5 bases; unmatched junction nucleotides: 6. CDR3 bases: TGTGCCTGGATAGACAGGGGAGAAACCGGGGAGCTGTTTTTT. Translating gives CAWIDRGETGELFF.

This rearrangement joins TRBV20-1 to TRBJ2-1, with D unclear. Germline values: CDR1 DFQATT, CDR2 SNEGSKA (reference sequence). This CDR3 comprises 15 residues. V dropped 7 bases and J dropped 0 bases, with 16 bases sitting between them. This chain's CDR3 is CSVNGREFSYNEQFF. The CDR3 nucleotides read TGCAGTGTAAATGGAAGGGAATTCTCCTACAATGAGCAGTTCTTC.

This clonotype was detected a few times. The chain carries TRBV5-5 and TRBJ1-1; perhaps TRBD1 as D (5 bases). Trimming shortened V by 6 bases and J by 4 bases, and 13 bases separated the two germline ends. Per germline, CDR1 SGHKS and CDR2 YYEKEE (reference sequence). The CDR3 runs 13 residues. CDR3: CASIVMGGTEAFF. The CDR3 region has the DNA TGTGCCAGCATCGTCATGGGGGGCACTGAAGCTTTCTTT.

This clonotype was counted between two and nine times. The rearrangement joins TRBV20-1 to TRBJ1-4; TRBD1 matches at 11 bases. The CDR3 length is 14 residues. In germline, CDR1 is DFQATT, CDR2 SNEGSKA (reference sequence). J gave up 5 bases and V 4 bases, and 3 bases lay outside the gene matches. CDR3 residues: CSATRTGGNEKLFF. In DNA, the CDR3 is TGCAGTGCTACCCGGACAGGGGGCAATGAAAAACTGTTTTTT.

The chain uses TRBV12-3 or TRBV12-4 and TRBJ2-3; 7 nucleotides align to TRBD2. The CDR3 is 15 amino acids. The J segment lost 4 bases and the V segment lost 4 bases, leaving 8 bases of the junction unmatched. The CDR3 DNA is TGTGCCAGCAGTTGGGCAACGGGAGGTTCAGATACGCAGTATTTT. Translation: CASSWATGGSDTQYF.

A note on this clonotype: At one boundary the junction diverges from the germline segment, which might be a read error. The CDR3 DNA sequence: TGCGCCAGCAGCCAGGGGGGGACTAGCGGGAGTTGGGAGACCCAGTACTTC. It yields the protein CASSQGGTSGSWETQYF. This chain connects TRBV2 to TRBJ2-5, with 14 nucleotides matching TRBD2. This CDR3 is 17 amino acids long. CDR1 and CDR2 (germline): SNHLY, FYNNEI.

This clonotype turned up a few times. V gene TRBV7-6 combines with J gene TRBJ2-7, with D tentatively TRBD2 (5 bases). Germline loops: CDR1 SGHVS, CDR2 FNYEAQ. The length of the CDR3 is 14 residues. V lost 1 base and J lost 4, with 11 bases in between. CDR3 DNA sequence: TGTGCCAGCAGCTTAGGAGCGGATCGGTACGAGCAGTACTTC. Amino acids: CASSLGADRYEQYF.

The CDR3 reads CASSGTLIKHGSNQPQHF. The CDR3, as DNA: TGTGCCAGCAGTGGAACATTAATTAAGCACGGTAGCAATCAGCCCCAGCATTTT. The chain joins TRBV6-2 or TRBV6-3 to TRBJ1-5, with D uncertain. V lost 5 bases and J lost 0, with 20 bases in between. Germline V gene sequence: CDR1 MNHEY, CDR2 SVGEGT. The CDR3 sequence is 18 residues long.

This clonotype has just a few counts. J is TRBJ2-2 and V is TRBV7-9; D is possibly TRBD2 (6 bases). From germline, CDR1 is SEHNR and CDR2 FQNEAQ (reference sequence). V lost 4 bases and J lost 0, with 18 bases in between. This CDR3 region has 18 residues. The CDR3 reads CASSSRLGGLSNTGELFF. For the CDR3, the DNA is TGTGCCAGCAGCTCCCGACTAGGAGGGCTATCGAACACCGGGGAGCTGTTTTTT. Full variable domain (outside the CDR3, taken from reference TRBV7-9 and TRBJ2-2): DTGVSQNPRHKITKRGQNVTFRCDPISEHNRLYWYRQTLGQGPEFLTYFQNEAQLEKSRLLSDRFSAERPKGSFSTLEIQRTEQGDSAMYLCASSSRLGGLSNTGELFFGEGSRLTVL.

This clonotype was seen repeatedly, ten times or more. V and J are TRBV20-1 and TRBJ1-1; the D gene is possibly TRBD1 (5 bases). Germline V gene sequence: CDR1 DFQATT, CDR2 SNEGSKA (reference sequence). Trimming pared 0 bases from V and 4 bases from J, leaving 15 bases between. The CDR3 loop spans 15 amino acids. The CDR3: CSARDPGRDPTEAFF. CDR3 DNA sequence: TGCAGTGCTAGAGATCCCGGCAGGGACCCCACTGAAGCTTTCTTT.

The rearrangement links TRBV12-3 or TRBV12-4 to TRBJ1-5, with 9 bases lining up with TRBD1. The J segment lost 0 bases and the V segment lost 6 bases, leaving 6 bases of the junction unmatched. This CDR3 has 16 amino acids. Here the CDR3 DNA reads TGTGCCAGCAGACCCGGGACAGGGAATAGCAATCAGCCCCAGCATTTT. The encoded protein is CASRPGTGNSNQPQHF.

This clonotype was picked up a small number of times. The rearrangement joins TRBV20-1 to TRBJ1-1, with D uncertain. The CDR3 totals 16 residues. CDR1 and CDR2 (germline): DFQATT, SNEGSKA (reference sequence). The V end was cut by 3 bases, the J end by 4 bases, with 21 bases between. CDR3 sequence: CSASPPNRAPGTEAFF. CDR3 bases: TGCAGTGCTAGCCCCCCGAACAGAGCCCCGGGCACTGAAGCTTTCTTT.

This chain joins TRBV20-1 and TRBJ2-1; TRBD2 agrees at 9 bases. With V trimmed by 1 base and J by 7 bases, 11 bases remained unmatched. The CDR3 consists of 16 residues. CDR1 is DFQATT and CDR2 is SNEGSKA in the germline V gene (reference sequence). This CDR3 is CSARAYSGSLRNEQFF. The CDR3 region has the DNA TGCAGTGCTAGAGCCTATAGCGGGAGTCTTCGGAATGAGCAGTTCTTC.

The chain joins TRBV6-6 to TRBJ1-1; 8 bases are shared with TRBD1. There are 15 residues in the CDR3. Unmatched junction bases numbered 2, after V lost 2 bases and J lost 0 bases. Per germline, CDR1 MNHNY and CDR2 SVGAGI (reference sequence). CDR3 sequence: CASSYETGVNTEAFF. The CDR3 coding sequence is TGTGCCAGCAGTTACGAGACAGGGGTGAACACTGAAGCTTTCTTT.

This clonotype was found many times. V usage is TRBV6-5 and J usage is TRBJ2-2; the D call may be TRBD1 or TRBD2 (6 bases each). Trimming took off 2 bases at V and 6 bases at J, with 13 bases between the two ends. Germline lookup yields CDR1 MNHEY and CDR2 SVGAGI. The CDR3 sequence is 15 residues long. The CDR3 nucleotides read TGTGCCAGCAGTTACACCGTGGGGGGCTCCGGGGAGCTGTTTTTT. As protein: CASSYTVGGSGELFF.

This clonotype was recorded a few times. The chain joins TRBV10-3 to TRBJ2-7; D might be TRBD2 (6 bases). The CDR3 length is 21 residues. Trimming removed 2 bases at V and 3 bases at J, with 32 bases between. The germline CDR1 and CDR2 sequences are ENHRY and SYGVKD. This CDR3 reads CAISEERKRAGSTITFYEQYF. The CDR3 DNA reads TGTGCCATCAGTGAGGAGAGGAAAAGAGCGGGCTCCACCATTACTTTCTACGAGCAGTACTTC.

This clonotype showed up just a few times. The chain carries TRBV25-1 and TRBJ2-2; a possible D gene is TRBD2 (5 bases). Deletions cut 3 bases from V and 2 bases from J, with 25 bases between. The germline V gene has CDR1 MGHDK and CDR2 SYGVNS. The CDR3 spans 20 residues. The CDR3 sequence: CASSDGPARLRGGNTGELFF. CDR3 coding DNA: TGTGCCAGCAGTGATGGTCCCGCACGGTTGCGAGGAGGCAACACCGGGGAGCTGTTTTTT.

This clonotype was recorded at least ten times. The V and J genes are TRBV29-1 and TRBJ2-7, with 13 bases identical to TRBD2. V was pared by 4 bases and J by 5 bases, with 5 bases of the junction left unmatched. CDR3 length equals 14 residues. Germline V lookup: CDR1 SQVTM, CDR2 ANQGSEA. The CDR3 DNA follows: TGCAGCGTTGCAGGACTAGCGGGAGAAGACGAGCAGTACTTC. It translates to CSVAGLAGEDEQYF.

The chain links TRBV19 to TRBJ1-2, with a weak D call TRBD1 (6 bases). V was cut by 6 bases and J by 8 bases, with 16 bases left in between. Germline V gives CDR1 LNHDA, CDR2 SQIVND (reference sequence). The CDR3 is 13 residues long. The CDR3 sequence: CASRTSGAGGYTF. For the CDR3, the DNA is TGTGCCAGTAGAACCTCAGGGGCGGGCGGCTACACCTTC.

As regards this clonotype: Possible read error: a much larger clone is one base away. The V gene is TRBV2, the J gene TRBJ2-7; TRBD2 matches at 12 bases. Matching the DNA end better, TRBJ2-1 makes the J call doubtful. This CDR3 contains 13 residues. Per the germline V gene, CDR1 is SNHLY and CDR2 is FYNNEI. The CDR3 loop is CASLTSGSYEQFF. The CDR3 DNA sequence: TGTGCCAGCTTGACTAGCGGGAGCTACGAGCAGTTCTTC.

The chain has TRBV12-3 or TRBV12-4 and TRBJ2-3, with TRBD2 identical over 11 bases. Unmatched junction bases numbered 9, after V lost 6 bases and J lost 4 bases. This CDR3 is built from 16 residues. CDR3 sequence reads: CASRAPGSGRADTQYF. Written as DNA, the CDR3 is TGTGCCAGCAGGGCCCCGGGTAGCGGGAGGGCAGATACGCAGTATTTT.

Only a few counts were recorded for this clonotype. The CDR3 here is CASSQMGALNTEAFF. The CDR3 DNA reads as TGTGCCAGCAGCCAAATGGGAGCCCTGAACACTGAAGCTTTCTTT. This chain joins TRBV4-2 and TRBJ1-1; D gene unclear. Germline-derived CDR1 and CDR2 are LGHNA and YNFKEQ. The CDR3 is 15 amino acids. V was shortened by 2 bases and J by 0 bases, with 10 bases between the two germline ends.

This clonotype has more than one count but fewer than ten. This chain joins TRBV20-1 and TRBJ2-7, with D unclear. V lost 1 base and J lost 3, with 10 bases in between. The germline V gene has CDR1 DFQATT and CDR2 SNEGSKA (reference sequence). This CDR3 comprises 13 residues. The CDR3 is CSARVGGYYEQYF. Here the CDR3 DNA reads TGCAGTGCTAGAGTGGGTGGGTACTACGAGCAGTACTTC.